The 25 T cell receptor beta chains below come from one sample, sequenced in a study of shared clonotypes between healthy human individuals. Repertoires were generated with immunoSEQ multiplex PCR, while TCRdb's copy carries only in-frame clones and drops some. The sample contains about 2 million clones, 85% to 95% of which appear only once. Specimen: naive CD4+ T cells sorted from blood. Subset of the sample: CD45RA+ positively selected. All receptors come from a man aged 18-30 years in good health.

The CDR3 loop reads CASSEALAGGPGYNEQFF. The CDR3 DNA reads as TGTGCCAGCAGTGAAGCGCTAGCGGGAGGGCCTGGGTACAATGAGCAGTTCTTC. J is TRBJ2-1 and V is TRBV6-1; TRBD2 agrees at 12 bases. Germline V lookup: CDR1 MNHNS, CDR2 SASEGT. V shed 0 bases, J shed 4 bases, and the junction held 7 bases outside the gene matches. The CDR3 length is 18 residues.

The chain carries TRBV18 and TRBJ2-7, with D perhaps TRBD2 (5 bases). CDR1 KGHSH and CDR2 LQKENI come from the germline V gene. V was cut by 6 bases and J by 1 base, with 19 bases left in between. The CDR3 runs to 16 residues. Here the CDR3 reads CASSAIGSRGSYEQYF. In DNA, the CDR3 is TGTGCCAGCTCCGCCATCGGGTCCCGAGGGTCCTACGAGCAGTACTTC. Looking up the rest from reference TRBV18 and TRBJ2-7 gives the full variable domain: NAGVMQNPRHLVRRRGQEARLRCSPMKGHSHVYWYRQLPEEGLKFMVYLQKENIIDESGMPKERFSAEFPKEGPSILRIQQVVRGDSAAYFCASSAIGSRGSYEQYFGPGTRLTVT.

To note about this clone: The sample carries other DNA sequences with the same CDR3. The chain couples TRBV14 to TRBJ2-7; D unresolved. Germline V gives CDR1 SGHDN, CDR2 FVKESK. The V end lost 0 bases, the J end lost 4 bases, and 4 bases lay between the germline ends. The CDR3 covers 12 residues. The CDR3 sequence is CASSQEGYEQYF. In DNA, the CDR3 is TGTGCCAGCAGCCAAGAGGGGTACGAGCAGTACTTC.

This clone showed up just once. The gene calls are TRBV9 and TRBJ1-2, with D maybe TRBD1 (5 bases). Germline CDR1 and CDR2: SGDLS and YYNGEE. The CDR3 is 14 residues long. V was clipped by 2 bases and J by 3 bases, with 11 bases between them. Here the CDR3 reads CASSVAGFYYGYTF. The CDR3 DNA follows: TGTGCCAGCAGCGTCGCAGGGTTTTACTATGGCTACACCTTC.

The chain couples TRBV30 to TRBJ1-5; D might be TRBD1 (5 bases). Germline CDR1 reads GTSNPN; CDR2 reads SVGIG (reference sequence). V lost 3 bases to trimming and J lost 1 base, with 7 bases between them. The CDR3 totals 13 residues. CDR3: CAWSWDSNQPQHF. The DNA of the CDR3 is TGTGCCTGGAGCTGGGACAGCAATCAGCCCCAGCATTTT. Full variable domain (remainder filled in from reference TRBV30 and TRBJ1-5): SQTIHQWPATLVQPVGSPLSLECTVEGTSNPNLYWYRQAAGRGLQLLFYSVGIGQISSEVPQNLSASRPQDRQFILSSKKLLLSDSGFYLCAWSWDSNQPQHFGDGTRLSIL.

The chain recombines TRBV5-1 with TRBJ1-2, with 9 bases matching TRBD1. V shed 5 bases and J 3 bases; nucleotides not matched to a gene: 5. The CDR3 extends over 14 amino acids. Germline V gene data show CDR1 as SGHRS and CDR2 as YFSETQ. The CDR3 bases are TGCGCCAGCAGACGGACAGGGGCGGACTATGGCTACACCTTC. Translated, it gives CASRRTGADYGYTF.

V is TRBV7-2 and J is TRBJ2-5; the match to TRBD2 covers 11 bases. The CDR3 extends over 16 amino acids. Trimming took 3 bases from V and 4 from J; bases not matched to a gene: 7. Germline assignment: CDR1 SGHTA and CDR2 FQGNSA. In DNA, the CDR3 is TGTGCCAGCAGCTTCGTAGCGGGAGGGCCGGGAGAGACCCAGTACTTC. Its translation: CASSFVAGGPGETQYF.

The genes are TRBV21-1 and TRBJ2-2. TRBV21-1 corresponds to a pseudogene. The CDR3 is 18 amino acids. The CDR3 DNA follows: TGTGCCAGCAGCAAAACAACACCCATCGGGCGGAACACCGGGGAGCTGTTTTTT. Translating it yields CASSKTTPIGRNTGELFF.

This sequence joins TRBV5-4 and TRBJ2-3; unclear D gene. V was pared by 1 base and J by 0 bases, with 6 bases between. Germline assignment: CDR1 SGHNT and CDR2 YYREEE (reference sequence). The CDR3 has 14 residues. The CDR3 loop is CASSLPDSTDTQYF. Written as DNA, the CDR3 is TGTGCCAGCAGCTTGCCGGATAGCACAGATACGCAGTATTTT.

CDR3 sequence: CSVKGVHEQYF. The DNA for the CDR3 is TGCAGCGTTAAGGGGGTCCACGAGCAGTACTTC. The rearrangement joins TRBV29-1 to TRBJ2-7, with D perhaps matching TRBD1 (6 bases). Germline V gene lookup returns CDR1 SQVTM and CDR2 ANQGSEA. The CDR3 consists of 11 residues. Between the trimmed V and J ends, which lost 5 bases and 5 bases, there was a span of 10 bases.

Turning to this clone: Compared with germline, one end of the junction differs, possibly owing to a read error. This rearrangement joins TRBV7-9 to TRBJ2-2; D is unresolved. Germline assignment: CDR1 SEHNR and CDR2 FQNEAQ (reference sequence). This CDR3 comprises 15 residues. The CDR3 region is CASSPRKKNTRELFF. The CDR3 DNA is TGTGCCAGCAGCCCCAGGAAGAAGAACACCAGGGAGCTGTTTTTT.

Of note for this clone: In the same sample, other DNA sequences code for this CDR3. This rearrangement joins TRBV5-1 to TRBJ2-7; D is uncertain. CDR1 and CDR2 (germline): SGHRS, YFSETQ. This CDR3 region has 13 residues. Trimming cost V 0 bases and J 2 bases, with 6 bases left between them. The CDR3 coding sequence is TGCGCCAGCAGCTTGGCAGCTACCTACGAGCAGTACTTC. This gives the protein CASSLAATYEQYF. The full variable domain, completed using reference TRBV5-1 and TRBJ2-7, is KAGVTQTPRYLIKTRGQQVTLSCSPISGHRSVSWYQQTPGQGLQFLFEYFSETQRNKGNFPGRFSGRQFSNSRSEMNVSTLELGDSALYLCASSLAATYEQYFGPGTRLTVT.

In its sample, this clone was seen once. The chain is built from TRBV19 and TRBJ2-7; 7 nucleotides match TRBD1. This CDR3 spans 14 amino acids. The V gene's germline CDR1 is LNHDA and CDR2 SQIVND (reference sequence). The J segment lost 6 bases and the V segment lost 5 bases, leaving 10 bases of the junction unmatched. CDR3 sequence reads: CASSLGDSLGEQYF. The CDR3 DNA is TGTGCCAGTAGTCTCGGGGACAGCTTGGGCGAGCAGTACTTC.

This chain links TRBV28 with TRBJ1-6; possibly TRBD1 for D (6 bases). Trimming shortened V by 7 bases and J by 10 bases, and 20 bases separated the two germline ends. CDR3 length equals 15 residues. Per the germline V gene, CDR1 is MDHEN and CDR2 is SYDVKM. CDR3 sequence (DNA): TGTGCCAGCACCGCGCTCGGGGGCGCGGGATCACCCCTCCACTTT. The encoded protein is CASTALGGAGSPLHF.

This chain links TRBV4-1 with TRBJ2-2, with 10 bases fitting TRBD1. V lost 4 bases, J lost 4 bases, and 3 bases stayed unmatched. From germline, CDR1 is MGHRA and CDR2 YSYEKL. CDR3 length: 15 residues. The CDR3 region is CASSRDRGSTGELFF. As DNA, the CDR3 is TGCGCCAGCAGCCGGGACAGGGGATCCACCGGGGAGCTGTTTTTT.

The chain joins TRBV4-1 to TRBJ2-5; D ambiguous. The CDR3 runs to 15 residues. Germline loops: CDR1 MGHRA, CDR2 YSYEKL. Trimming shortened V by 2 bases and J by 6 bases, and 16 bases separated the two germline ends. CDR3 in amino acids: CASSQLPHDTQTQYF. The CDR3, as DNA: TGCGCCAGCAGCCAACTCCCTCACGATACCCAGACCCAGTACTTC.

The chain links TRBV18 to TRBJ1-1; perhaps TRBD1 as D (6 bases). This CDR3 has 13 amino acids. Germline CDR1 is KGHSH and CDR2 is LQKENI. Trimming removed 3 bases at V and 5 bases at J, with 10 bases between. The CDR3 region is CASSPDTGTEAFF. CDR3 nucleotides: TGTGCCAGCTCACCGGATACAGGGACTGAAGCTTTCTTT. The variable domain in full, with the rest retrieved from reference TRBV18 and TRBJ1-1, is NAGVMQNPRHLVRRRGQEARLRCSPMKGHSHVYWYRQLPEEGLKFMVYLQKENIIDESGMPKERFSAEFPKEGPSILRIQQVVRGDSAAYFCASSPDTGTEAFFGQGTRLTVV.

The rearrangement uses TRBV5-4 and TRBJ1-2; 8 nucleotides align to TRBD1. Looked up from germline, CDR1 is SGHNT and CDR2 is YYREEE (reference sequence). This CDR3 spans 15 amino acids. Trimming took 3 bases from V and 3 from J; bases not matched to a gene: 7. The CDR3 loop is CASSSKKTGDYGYTF. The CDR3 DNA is TGTGCCAGCAGCTCTAAAAAGACAGGGGACTATGGCTACACCTTC.

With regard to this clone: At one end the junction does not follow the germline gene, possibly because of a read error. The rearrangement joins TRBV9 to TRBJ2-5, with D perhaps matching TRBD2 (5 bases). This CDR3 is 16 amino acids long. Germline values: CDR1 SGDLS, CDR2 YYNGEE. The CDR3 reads CASTVGQRSERETQYF. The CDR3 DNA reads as TGTGCCAGCACCGTAGGTCAGCGTAGCGAACGGGAAACCCAGTACTTC.

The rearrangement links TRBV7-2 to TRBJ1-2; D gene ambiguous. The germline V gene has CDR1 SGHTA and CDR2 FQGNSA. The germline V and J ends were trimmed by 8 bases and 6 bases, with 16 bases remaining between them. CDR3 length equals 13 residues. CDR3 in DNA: TGTGCCAGCTACCGGTCCCTTTGGAATGGCTACACCTTC. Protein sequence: CASYRSLWNGYTF.

CDR3 in DNA: TGCGCCAGCAGCTTGGGAGCTGGCGGGAACTACAATGAGCAGTTCTTC. Protein: CASSLGAGGNYNEQFF. The chain employs TRBV5-1 and TRBJ2-1, with D possibly being TRBD2 (6 bases). The germline V and J ends were trimmed by 0 bases and 3 bases, with 13 bases remaining between them. The CDR3 spans 16 residues. Per germline, CDR1 SGHRS and CDR2 YFSETQ.

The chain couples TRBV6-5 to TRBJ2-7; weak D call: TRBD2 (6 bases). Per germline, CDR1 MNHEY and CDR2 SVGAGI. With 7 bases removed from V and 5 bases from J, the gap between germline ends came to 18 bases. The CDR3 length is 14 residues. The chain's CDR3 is CASTPAPGLDEQYF. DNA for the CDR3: TGTGCCAGCACCCCGGCCCCGGGACTCGACGAGCAGTACTTC.

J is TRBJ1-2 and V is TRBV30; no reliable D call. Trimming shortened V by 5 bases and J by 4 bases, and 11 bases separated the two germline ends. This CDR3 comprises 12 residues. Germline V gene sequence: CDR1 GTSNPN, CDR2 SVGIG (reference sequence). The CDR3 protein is CAWGGSGYGYTF. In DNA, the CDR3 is TGTGCCTGGGGAGGGTCAGGCTATGGCTACACCTTC.

CDR3 sequence (DNA): TGTGCCAGCAGTTCGCCCGAGGGTCGGGGCTACACCTTC. This gives the protein CASSSPEGRGYTF. The chain recombines TRBV27 with TRBJ1-2; D remains unclear. Germline lookup yields CDR1 MNHEY and CDR2 SMNVEV (reference sequence). V lost 4 bases and J lost 8, with 14 bases in between. The CDR3 is made up of 13 amino acids.

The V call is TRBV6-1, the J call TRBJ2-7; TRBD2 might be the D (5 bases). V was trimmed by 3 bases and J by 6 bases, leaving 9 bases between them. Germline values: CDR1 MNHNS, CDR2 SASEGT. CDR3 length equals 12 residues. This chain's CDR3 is CASSDAGIEQYF. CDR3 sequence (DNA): TGTGCCAGCAGTGACGCGGGCATCGAGCAGTACTTC.